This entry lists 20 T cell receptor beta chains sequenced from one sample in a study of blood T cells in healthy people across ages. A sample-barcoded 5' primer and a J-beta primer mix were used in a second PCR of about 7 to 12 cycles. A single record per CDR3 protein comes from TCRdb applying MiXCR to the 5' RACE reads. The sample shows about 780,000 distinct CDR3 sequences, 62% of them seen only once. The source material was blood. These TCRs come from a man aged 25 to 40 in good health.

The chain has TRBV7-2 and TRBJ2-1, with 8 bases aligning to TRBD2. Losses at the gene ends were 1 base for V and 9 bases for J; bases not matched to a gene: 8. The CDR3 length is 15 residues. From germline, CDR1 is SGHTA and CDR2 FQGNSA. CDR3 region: CASSLGGGLVAEQFF. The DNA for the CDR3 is TGTGCCAGCAGCTTAGGAGGGGGACTAGTGGCTGAGCAGTTCTTC. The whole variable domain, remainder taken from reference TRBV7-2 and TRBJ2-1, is GAGVSQSPSNKVTEKGKDVELRCDPISGHTALYWYRQSLGQGLEFLIYFQGNSAPDKSGLPSDRFSAERTGGSVSTLTIQRTQQEDSAVYLCASSLGGGLVAEQFFGPGTRLTVL.

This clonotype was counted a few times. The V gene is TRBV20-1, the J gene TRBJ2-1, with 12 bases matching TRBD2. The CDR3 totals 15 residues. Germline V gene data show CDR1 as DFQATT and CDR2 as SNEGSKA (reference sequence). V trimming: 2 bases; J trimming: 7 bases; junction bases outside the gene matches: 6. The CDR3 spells CSARSGTSGYNEQFF. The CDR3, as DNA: TGCAGTGCTAGATCCGGGACTAGCGGGTATAATGAGCAGTTCTTC.

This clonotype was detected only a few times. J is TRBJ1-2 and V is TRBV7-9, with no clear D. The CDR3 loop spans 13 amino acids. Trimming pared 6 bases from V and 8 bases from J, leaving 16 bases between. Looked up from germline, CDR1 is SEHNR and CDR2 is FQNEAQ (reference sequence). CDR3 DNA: TGTGCCAGCAGTTCAAACCGCCCAGGAGGCTACACCTTC. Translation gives CASSSNRPGGYTF.

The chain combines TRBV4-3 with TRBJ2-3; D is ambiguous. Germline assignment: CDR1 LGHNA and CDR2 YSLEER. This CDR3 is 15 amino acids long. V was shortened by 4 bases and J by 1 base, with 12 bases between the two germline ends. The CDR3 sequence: CASSLEGLGTDTQYF. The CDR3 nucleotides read TGCGCCAGCAGCCTGGAAGGGTTAGGCACAGATACGCAGTATTTT.

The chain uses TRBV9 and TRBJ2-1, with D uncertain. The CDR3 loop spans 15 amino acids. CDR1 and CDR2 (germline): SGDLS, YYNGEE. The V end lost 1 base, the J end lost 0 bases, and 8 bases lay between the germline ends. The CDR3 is CASSVSQSSYNEQFF. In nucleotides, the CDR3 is TGTGCCAGCAGCGTATCACAGAGCTCCTACAATGAGCAGTTCTTC.

The CDR3 spells CASSLVSGEEEFF. The CDR3 DNA reads TGTGCCAGCAGCTTAGTGTCAGGAGAGGAGGAGTTCTTC. The chain combines TRBV7-2 with TRBJ2-1, with D possibly TRBD2 on 5 matching bases. The CDR3 totals 13 residues. The germline V gene has CDR1 SGHTA and CDR2 FQGNSA. V lost 1 base and J 14 bases, leaving 15 bases between the germline ends.

CDR3 in amino acids: CASSLQTLTDTQYF. The CDR3 nucleotides read TGTGCCAGCAGTTTACAGACTCTCACAGATACGCAGTATTTT. The chain recombines TRBV27 with TRBJ2-3, with unresolved D. In germline, CDR1 is MNHEY, CDR2 SMNVEV (reference sequence). This CDR3 is 14 amino acids long. The germline V and J ends were trimmed by 2 bases and 2 bases, with 8 bases remaining between them.

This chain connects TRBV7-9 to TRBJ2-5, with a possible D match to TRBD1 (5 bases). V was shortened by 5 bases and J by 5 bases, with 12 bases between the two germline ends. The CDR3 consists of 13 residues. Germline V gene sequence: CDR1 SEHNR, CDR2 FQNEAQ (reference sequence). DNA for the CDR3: TGTGCCAGCAGCGGGCTGGCAGGGGAGACCCAGTACTTC. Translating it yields CASSGLAGETQYF.

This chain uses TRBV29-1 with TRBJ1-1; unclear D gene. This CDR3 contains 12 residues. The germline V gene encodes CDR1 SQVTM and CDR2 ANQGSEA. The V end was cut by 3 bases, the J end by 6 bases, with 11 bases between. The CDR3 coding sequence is TGCAGCGTTGAGGCTTCAGAAGCTGAAGCTTTCTTT. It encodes CSVEASEAEAFF.

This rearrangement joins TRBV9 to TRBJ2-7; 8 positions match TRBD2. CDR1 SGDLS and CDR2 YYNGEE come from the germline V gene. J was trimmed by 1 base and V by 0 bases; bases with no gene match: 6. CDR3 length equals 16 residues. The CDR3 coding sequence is TGTGCCAGCAGCGTAGGAACCGGGGGGGGTTCCTACGAGCAGTACTTC. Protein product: CASSVGTGGGSYEQYF.

DNA of the CDR3: TGTGCCAGCGGGACCCTCAGCTATGGCTACACCTTC. Amino acids: CASGTLSYGYTF. This sequence joins TRBV7-9 and TRBJ1-2; D is perhaps TRBD1 (5 bases). The germline V gene has CDR1 SEHNR and CDR2 FQNEAQ (reference sequence). The CDR3 is made up of 12 amino acids. Trimming took 8 bases from V and 4 from J, leaving 11 bases between them.

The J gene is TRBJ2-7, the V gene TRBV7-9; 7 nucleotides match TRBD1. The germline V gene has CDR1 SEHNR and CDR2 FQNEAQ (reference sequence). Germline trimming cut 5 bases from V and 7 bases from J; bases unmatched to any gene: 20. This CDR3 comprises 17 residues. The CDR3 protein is CASSPGFGQVTYNEQYF. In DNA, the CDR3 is TGTGCCAGCAGCCCGGGGTTTGGACAGGTCACCTACAATGAGCAGTACTTC.

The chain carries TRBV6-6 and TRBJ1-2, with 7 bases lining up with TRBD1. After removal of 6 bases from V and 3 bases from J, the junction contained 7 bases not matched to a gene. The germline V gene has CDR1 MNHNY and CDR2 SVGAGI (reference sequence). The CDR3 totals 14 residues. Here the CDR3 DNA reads TGTGCCAGCAGATCCAGGGGGGACGACTATGGCTACACCTTC. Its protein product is CASRSRGDDYGYTF.

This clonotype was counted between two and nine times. The CDR3 here is CASSRRQAIAEQYF. CDR3 DNA: TGTGCCAGCAGCCGGAGACAGGCTATAGCCGAGCAGTACTTC. This rearrangement joins TRBV7-2 to TRBJ2-4; perhaps TRBD1 as D (6 bases). TRBJ2-7 explains the end of the DNA better; the J call may be wrong. CDR1 SGHTA and CDR2 FQGNSA come from the germline V gene. The CDR3 runs 14 residues.

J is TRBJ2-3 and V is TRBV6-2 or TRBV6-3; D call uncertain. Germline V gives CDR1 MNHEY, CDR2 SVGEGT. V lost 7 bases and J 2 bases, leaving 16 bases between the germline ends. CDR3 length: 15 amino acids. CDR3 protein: CASIRIGLPTDTQYF. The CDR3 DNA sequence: TGTGCCAGCATCCGGATTGGGCTCCCCACAGATACGCAGTATTTT.

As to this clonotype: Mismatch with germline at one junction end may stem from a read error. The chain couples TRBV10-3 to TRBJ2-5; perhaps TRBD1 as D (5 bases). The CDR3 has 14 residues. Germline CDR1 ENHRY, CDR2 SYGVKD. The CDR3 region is CAISVGVPEETQYF. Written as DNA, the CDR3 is TGTGCCATCAGTGTAGGGGTCCCCGAAGAAACCCAGTACTTC.

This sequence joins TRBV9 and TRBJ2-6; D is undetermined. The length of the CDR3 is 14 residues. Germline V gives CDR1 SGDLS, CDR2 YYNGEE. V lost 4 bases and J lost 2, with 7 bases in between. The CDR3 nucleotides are TGTGCCAGCAGCTCCAACACTGGGGCCAACGTCCTGACTTTC. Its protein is CASSSNTGANVLTF.

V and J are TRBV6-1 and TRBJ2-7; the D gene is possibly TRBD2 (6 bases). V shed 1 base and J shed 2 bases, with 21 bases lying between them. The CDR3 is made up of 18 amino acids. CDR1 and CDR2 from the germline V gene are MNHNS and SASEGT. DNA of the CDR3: TGTGCCAGCAGTGAAGTTGTACAAACCGGGACTTTCGCCTACGAGCAGTACTTC. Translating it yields CASSEVVQTGTFAYEQYF.

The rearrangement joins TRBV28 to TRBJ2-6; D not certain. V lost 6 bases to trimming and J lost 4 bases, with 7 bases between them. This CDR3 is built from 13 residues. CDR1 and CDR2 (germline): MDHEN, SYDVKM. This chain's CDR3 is CASRTPGANVLTF. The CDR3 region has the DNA TGTGCCAGCAGAACCCCCGGGGCCAACGTCCTGACTTTC.

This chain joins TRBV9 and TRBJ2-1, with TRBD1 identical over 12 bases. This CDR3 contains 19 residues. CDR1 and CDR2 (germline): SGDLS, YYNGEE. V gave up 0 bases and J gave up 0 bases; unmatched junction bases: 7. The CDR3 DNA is TGTGCCAGCAGCGTAGACGGGACAGGGGGCGCGCGCTCCTACAATGAGCAGTTCTTC. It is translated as CASSVDGTGGARSYNEQFF.